This is a list of T cell receptor beta chains from one sample in a study of PD-L1 blockade in urothelial cancer. Sequencing was performed with immunoSEQ multiplex PCR; in TCRdb, only in-frame clones are kept and a portion is missing. Of tens of thousands of clones in the sample, 84% are singletons; the top ten hold 2% to 2.5%. Sequenced material: PBMCs, taken around atezolizumab (anti-PD-L1) treatment. These TCRs come from a man aged 60 to 69 with urothelial cancer. CDR3s include the opening cysteine and the closing phenylalanine or tryptophan. Fields, in order: clone size, J gene, D gene, V gene, CDR3 DNA, CDR3 protein. D genes are given only for firm matches. Clone size is given for some rows only: seen once, a few or many times, or a class if the clone is expanded.

-	TRBJ2-3	TRBD2	TRBV11-2	TGTGCCAGCAGCCTCCGGGGACTAGCGGGGGAAATTGATACGCAGTATTTT	CASSLRGLAGEIDTQYF
-	TRBJ1-4	-	TRBV4-1	TGCGCCAGCAGCCAAAGATGGGCCAGCCCGGTGGAAAAACTGTTTTTT	CASSQRWASPVEKLFF
-	TRBJ2-1	TRBD2	TRBV5-1	TGCGCCAGCAGCTTTAGCGGGGGCTCCTACAATGAGCAGTTCTTC	CASSFSGGSYNEQFF
once	TRBJ2-7	-	TRBV6-5	TGTGCCAGCAGTTACTTGGGGAGGTTGGGCTACGAGCAGTACTTC	CASSYLGRLGYEQYF
-	TRBJ2-1	-	TRBV4-1	TGCGCCAGCAGCCAAGGTGTGACTAGAGGCAATGAGCAGTTCTTC	CASSQGVTRGNEQFF
-	TRBJ2-5	TRBD2	TRBV11-2	TGTGCCAGCAGCCAGGCGACTAGCGGGGAAGTCCAGTACTTC	CASSQATSGEVQYF
once	TRBJ1-2	-	TRBV4-1	TGCGCCAGCAGCCAAGGCCGGGCTAACTATGGCTACACCTTC	CASSQGRANYGYTF
few	TRBJ2-5	-	TRBV15	TGTGCCACCAGCACTGGCGGGACGGTCCAAGAGACCCAGTACTTC	CATSTGGTVQETQYF
-	TRBJ2-1	TRBD2	TRBV10-1	TGCGCCAGCAGTTCGAGCGGGGGGTCATACAATGAGCAGTTCTTC	CASSSSGGSYNEQFF
-	TRBJ2-1	TRBD1	TRBV5-1	TGCGCCAGCAGCACCACAGGGGTGTCCTACAATGAGCAGTTCTTC	CASSTTGVSYNEQFF
-	TRBJ2-1	TRBD2	TRBV4-3	TGCGCCAGCAGCCTCCGGGGGGTCTCCTACAATGAGCAGTTCTTC	CASSLRGVSYNEQFF
-	TRBJ2-7	TRBD2	TRBV6-1	TGTGCCAGCATCAAGCGGGGGGTTCCCTACGAGCAGTACTTC	CASIKRGVPYEQYF
-	TRBJ1-3	TRBD1	TRBV4-1	TGCGCCAGCAGCCATGGACAGGGGAGTGGAAACACCATATATTTT	CASSHGQGSGNTIYF
-	TRBJ2-2	TRBD1	TRBV7-3	TGTGCCAGCAGCCCCCGACCCCTCCGGGACAGGGGTGCAGGGGAGCTGTTTTTT	CASSPRPLRDRGAGELFF
-	TRBJ2-3	TRBD2	TRBV27	TGTGCCAGCAGCCCCCGGGGCAGCGGGAGGGGTCCCGATACGCAGTATTTT	CASSPRGSGRGPDTQYF
-	TRBJ1-5	TRBD1	TRBV7-8	TGTGCCAGCAGCCTCTCGACAGGGGAGGGCAATCAGCCCCAGCATTTT	CASSLSTGEGNQPQHF
-	TRBJ2-3	TRBD2	TRBV7-2	TGTGCCAGCAGCCCCGGCGGGGGGGCCGTGGCAGATACGCAGTATTTT	CASSPGGGAVADTQYF
-	TRBJ1-1	-	TRBV6-5	TGTGCCAGCAGTAAGCAGGGGAGCGCTGAAGCTTTCTTT	CASSKQGSAEAFF
-	TRBJ1-3	-	TRBV2	TGTGCCAGCAGTGAAGGGGGCCTCTCTGGAAACACCATATATTTT	CASSEGGLSGNTIYF
-	TRBJ2-7	TRBD2	TRBV2	TGTGCCAGCAGTGAATGGACTAGCGGGAGGGCCGCCGAGCAGTACTTC	CASSEWTSGRAAEQYF
-	TRBJ1-2	-	TRBV19	TGTGCCAGTAGTATGACAGGTCGAAGTCACTATGGCTACACCTTC	CASSMTGRSHYGYTF
-	TRBJ2-3	-	TRBV7-2	TGTGCCAGTCCTGGGCAGGATAAATCTAGCACAGATACGCAGTATTTT	CASPGQDKSSTDTQYF
-	TRBJ2-3	TRBD2	TRBV5-1	TGCGCCAGCAGCTCCCGGGGCGGGGGGGCGGGCACAGATACGCAGTATTTT	CASSSRGGGAGTDTQYF
-	TRBJ2-3	TRBD2	TRBV5-1	TGCGCCAGCAGCTGGGGGTGGGGGGGAAGCACAGATACGCAGTATTTT	CASSWGWGGSTDTQYF
few	TRBJ1-2	TRBD1	TRBV19	TGTGCCAGTAGGTCAGTTGGGACAGGGAGAACAGCTAACTATGGCTACACCTTC	CASRSVGTGRTANYGYTF
few	TRBJ2-7	-	TRBV20-1	TGCAGTGCTCGGTCCGTCTCCGAGCAGTACTTC	CSARSVSEQYF
-	TRBJ1-2	TRBD1	TRBV4-1	TGCGCCAGCAGCCTTCCAGCGACAGGGGCCTCTGGTTATGGCTACACCTTC	CASSLPATGASGYGYTF
-	TRBJ1-5	TRBD1	TRBV10-3	TGTGCCATCAGTGGAGGACAGGGAAGTACTAGCAATCAGCCCCAGCATTTT	CAISGGQGSTSNQPQHF
-	TRBJ1-5	-	TRBV19	TGTGCCAGTAGTATCCCCGATCAGCCCCAGCATTTT	CASSIPDQPQHF
-	TRBJ2-5	TRBD1	TRBV5-4	TGTGCCAGCAGCCCCCGGGACAGGGAAGAGACCCAGTACTTC	CASSPRDREETQYF
-	TRBJ1-4	-	TRBV7-9	TGTGCCAGCAGTGGAAAGACAGCAGATGAAAAACTGTTTTTT	CASSGKTADEKLFF
-	TRBJ2-1	-	TRBV5-4	TGTGCCAGCAGCTCGGGCGGGACTGCGACATTTAATGAGCAGTTCTTC	CASSSGGTATFNEQFF
many	TRBJ1-5	TRBD1	TRBV28	TGTGCCAGCAGTTTGGGACAGGGGAATCAGCCCCAGCATTTT	CASSLGQGNQPQHF
-	TRBJ1-1	TRBD1	TRBV5-1	TGCGCCAGCAGCTTGGAAGGGGGCCGGAACACTGAAGCTTTCTTT	CASSLEGGRNTEAFF
-	TRBJ2-7	TRBD1	TRBV7-9	TGTGCCAGCAGCCCGGGACAGGGTGTCTCCTACGAGCAGTACTTC	CASSPGQGVSYEQYF
few	TRBJ1-5	-	TRBV6-5	TGTGCCAGCGGGAGGGTCGGGAATCAGCCCCAGCATTTT	CASGRVGNQPQHF
once	TRBJ1-1	-	TRBV5-1	TGCGCCAGCAGCCAGAGGGCGGGGGACCTGAACACTGAAGCTTTCTTT	CASSQRAGDLNTEAFF
few	TRBJ1-2	-	TRBV19	TGTGCCAGTTCCCCCAGGGGAGGGGGCTACACCTTC	CASSPRGGGYTF
-	TRBJ1-1	TRBD1	TRBV7-2	TGTGCCAGCAGCTTCGAAACAGGGGCATGGTCCACTGAAGCTTTCTTT	CASSFETGAWSTEAFF
-	TRBJ2-3	TRBD1	TRBV11-2	TGTGCCAGCAGGCGACCCGGGACAGGGGTGGATACGCAGTATTTT	CASRRPGTGVDTQYF
-	TRBJ2-3	TRBD2	TRBV5-1	TGCGCCAGCAGCCCGGGAGGGGGGAACACAGATACGCAGTATTTT	CASSPGGGNTDTQYF
-	TRBJ2-2	-	TRBV10-3	TGTGCCATCAGTGAGCGGACAAGGACCGGGGAGCTGTTTTTT	CAISERTRTGELFF
-	TRBJ2-2	-	TRBV5-3	TGTGCCAGAAGCTTTGACGAGGGCGGGGAGCTGTTTTTT	CARSFDEGGELFF
-	TRBJ1-1	TRBD1	TRBV7-2	TGTGCCAGCAGCTTAGAACTCGGGACAGCAAGCGCATCAACGCCAGCTTTCTTT	CASSLELGTASASTPAFF
-	TRBJ1-3	TRBD1	TRBV6-6	TGTGCCAGCAGTCGCTGGGACAGACGGGACGTGAACACCATATATTTT	CASSRWDRRDVNTIYF
-	TRBJ2-7	TRBD1	TRBV5-5	TGTGCCAGCAGGTCCGGGACAGCTCTAAATCCCTACGAGCAGTACTTC	CASRSGTALNPYEQYF
-	TRBJ2-5	TRBD1	TRBV28	TGTGCCAGCAGCCTGACAGGGTCGGAGACCCAGTACTTC	CASSLTGSETQYF
-	TRBJ1-5	-	TRBV6-5	TGTGCCAGCAGAGGCGGGTACAGCAATCAGCCCCAGCATTTT	CASRGGYSNQPQHF
-	TRBJ2-7	-	TRBV7-2	TGTGCCAGCAGCTTACTGGGGACTGGGAGCTCCTACGAGCAGTACTTC	CASSLLGTGSSYEQYF
-	TRBJ2-3	TRBD1	TRBV7-3	TGTGCCAGCAGCTTGGACAGGGGACGGCAGTATTTT	CASSLDRGRQYF
few	TRBJ2-1	-	TRBV7-8	TGTGCCAGCAGCTTACAGGGGTCTCCGAGGGATGAGCAGTTCTTC	CASSLQGSPRDEQFF
-	TRBJ1-4	TRBD1	TRBV9	TGTGCCAGCAGCCCAAACAGGGGTAATGAAAAACTGTTTTTT	CASSPNRGNEKLFF
few	TRBJ2-7	-	TRBV7-8	TGTGCCAGCAGCTCTAGACCCCTTGAGCAGTACTTC	CASSSRPLEQYF